Here is one TCR beta chain with its context. Its antigen remains unidentified. These data belong to a study of CD8+ T cells in alopecia areata. The study team obtained lesional scalp punch biopsies and peripheral blood from alopecia areata patients. The trim removed 0 bases at V and 0 bases at J, leaving 6 bases unmatched. This CDR3 comprises 17 residues. Germline V gene data show CDR1 as SGHRS and CDR2 as YFSETQ. Reverse transcription of extracted RNA yielded cDNA, which provided the sequencing template. Clones were read by immunoSEQ multiplex PCR, and TCRdb kept only the in-frame ones, dropping some. The sample shows roughly 250,000 clones, around 67% of them seen only once. The study, taken as a whole, reports: Affected scalp, especially in alopecia totalis/universalis, had a higher clonality than normal scalp did.

The receptor was derived from a human donor with alopecia areata. The sequencing here drew on CD4+ T cells sorted from blood, taken at week 0. The rearrangement links TRBV5-1 to TRBJ2-7, with TRBD1 matching over 10 bases. The CDR3 coding sequence is TGCGCCAGCAGCTTGGCGACAGGGGGCTTTAGCTCCTACGAGCAGTACTTC. Its translation: CASSLATGGFSSYEQYF.